The 5 T cell receptor beta chains below all came from one sample that was sequenced in a study of early T cells in non-severe SARS-CoV-2 infection. Using its own MiXCR run on the 5' RACE reads, TCRdb lists one record per CDR3 protein. The data show tens of thousands of distinct CDR3 sequences, around 5% seen once. Input material: whole blood. The receptor source for this set is an adult who was a healthcare worker with PCR-confirmed SARS-CoV-2 infection or an uninfected control (not recorded which).

V usage is TRBV2 and J usage is TRBJ1-6; D possibly corresponds to TRBD1 (6 bases). Germline V gene data show CDR1 as SNHLY and CDR2 as FYNNEI. The length of the CDR3 is 15 residues. V gave up 6 bases and J gave up 10 bases, with 19 bases separating them. CDR3 sequence: CASSPEGGNGSPLHF. The CDR3 DNA reads as TGTGCCAGCAGCCCAGAAGGGGGAAACGGGTCACCCCTCCACTTT.

This clonotype is medium-sized within its sample. This chain connects TRBV3-1 to TRBJ1-2, with a possible D match to TRBD1 (6 bases). Germline values: CDR1 LGHDT, CDR2 YNNKEL (reference sequence). The CDR3 contains 13 residues. Trimming pared 6 bases from V and 6 bases from J, leaving 14 bases between. The CDR3 DNA follows: TGTGCCAGCAGACCTACAGGGACCCATGGCTACACCTTC. Encoded protein: CASRPTGTHGYTF.

This clonotype was observed many times. This chain uses TRBV4-3 with TRBJ1-2, with 9 positions matching TRBD1. V shed 0 bases and J 7 bases; nucleotides not matched to a gene: 6. CDR1 and CDR2 from the germline V gene are LGHNA and YSLEER. This CDR3 region has 15 residues. In DNA form, the CDR3 reads TGCGCCAGCAGCCAAGATTATGGGACAGGGAGTGGCTACACCTTC. It yields the protein CASSQDYGTGSGYTF.

This clonotype was counted many times. This CDR3 is CASSLAGGFGETQYF. CDR3 bases: TGTGCCAGCAGCTTAGCGGGCGGTTTCGGGGAGACCCAGTACTTC. This chain joins TRBV7-6 and TRBJ2-5; D remains ambiguous. In germline, CDR1 is SGHVS, CDR2 FNYEAQ. The CDR3 is 15 amino acids. Trimming stripped 0 bases from V and 5 bases from J, with 13 bases between.

This clonotype was detected ten times or more. This chain links TRBV5-1 with TRBJ1-2; D is uncertain. The CDR3 covers 12 residues. The V and J ends lost 5 bases and 2 bases respectively, with 7 bases between them. Germline CDR1 and CDR2: SGHRS and YFSETQ. The chain's CDR3 is CASSPDNYGYTF. The CDR3 bases are TGCGCCAGCAGTCCGGACAACTATGGCTACACCTTC.